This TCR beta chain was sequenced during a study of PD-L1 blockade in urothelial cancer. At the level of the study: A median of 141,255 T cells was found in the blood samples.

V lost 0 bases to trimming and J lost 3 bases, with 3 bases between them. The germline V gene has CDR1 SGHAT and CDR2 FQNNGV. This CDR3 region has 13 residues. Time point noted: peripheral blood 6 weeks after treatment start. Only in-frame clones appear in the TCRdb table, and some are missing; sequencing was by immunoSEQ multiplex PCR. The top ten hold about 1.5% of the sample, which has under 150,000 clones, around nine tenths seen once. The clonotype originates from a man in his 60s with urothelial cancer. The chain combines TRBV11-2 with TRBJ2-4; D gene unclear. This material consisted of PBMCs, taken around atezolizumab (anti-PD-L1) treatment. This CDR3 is CASSLDRKNIQYF. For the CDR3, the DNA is TGTGCCAGCAGCTTAGATCGCAAAAACATTCAGTACTTC.